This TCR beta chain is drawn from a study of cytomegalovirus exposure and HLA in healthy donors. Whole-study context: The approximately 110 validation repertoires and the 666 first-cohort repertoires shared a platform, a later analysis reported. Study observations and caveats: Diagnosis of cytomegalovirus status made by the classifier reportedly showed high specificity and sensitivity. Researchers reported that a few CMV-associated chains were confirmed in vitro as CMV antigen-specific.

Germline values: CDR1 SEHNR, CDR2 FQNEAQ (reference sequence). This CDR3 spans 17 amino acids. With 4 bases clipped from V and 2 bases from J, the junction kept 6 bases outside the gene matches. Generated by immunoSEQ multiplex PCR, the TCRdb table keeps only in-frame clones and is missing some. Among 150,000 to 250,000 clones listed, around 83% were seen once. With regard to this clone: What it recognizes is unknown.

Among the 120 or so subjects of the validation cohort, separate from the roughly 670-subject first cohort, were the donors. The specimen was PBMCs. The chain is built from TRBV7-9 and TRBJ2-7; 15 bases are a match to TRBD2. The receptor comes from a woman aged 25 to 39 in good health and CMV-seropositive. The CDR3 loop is CASSSGTSGRRAYEQYF. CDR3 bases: TGTGCCAGCAGCTCCGGGACTAGCGGGAGGAGGGCCTACGAGCAGTACTTC.